The 11 T cell receptor beta chains given below trace back to one sample, sequenced in a study of metastatic and nonmetastatic thyroid tumors. TCRdb recomputed clones from the PCR reads via MiXCR. The sample includes about 43,000 clones, around 3.1% of them seen just once. Thyroid surgery was performed in patients who had received no treatment beforehand. Material: blood. The receptors come from a female donor with papillary thyroid cancer or a benign thyroid nodule (not recorded which). Some clones in this sample may be carry-over from other donors' samples.

This clone occurred many times. The DNA of the CDR3 is TGCAGTGCTAGAGTCCTCACAGGTTCGAAGGGGGGGGCGAACACCGGGGAGCTGTTTTTT. Encoded protein: CSARVLTGSKGGANTGELFF. The rearrangement joins TRBV20-1 to TRBJ2-2, with a tentative D call TRBD2 (7 bases). Germline V gene lookup returns CDR1 DFQATT and CDR2 SNEGSKA (reference sequence). V dropped 1 base and J dropped 0 bases, with 24 bases sitting between them. The CDR3 is made up of 20 amino acids.

The table lists this clone with many counts. The rearrangement uses TRBV28 and TRBJ2-5, with 7 bases fitting TRBD1. V shed 3 bases, J shed 5 bases, and the junction held 6 bases outside the gene matches. CDR1 MDHEN and CDR2 SYDVKM come from the germline V gene. The CDR3 is 14 amino acids. CDR3 region: CASSFRGGWETQYF. Here the CDR3 DNA reads TGTGCCAGCAGTTTCCGAGGGGGCTGGGAGACCCAGTACTTC. Full variable domain (outside the CDR3, taken from reference TRBV28 and TRBJ2-5): DVKVTQSSRYLVKRTGEKVFLECVQDMDHENMFWYRQDPGLGLRLIYFSYDVKMKEKGDIPEGYSVSREKKERFSLILESASTNQTSMYLCASSFRGGWETQYFGPGTRLLVL.

This clone was seen many times. The V gene is TRBV20-1, the J gene TRBJ2-7, with 8 bases matching TRBD2. The length of the CDR3 is 14 residues. The germline gives CDR1 DFQATT, CDR2 SNEGSKA (reference sequence). J was trimmed by 6 bases and V by 3 bases; bases with no gene match: 10. CDR3 DNA sequence: TGCAGTGCTAGCCCAGCGGGAGTTGGTGGCGAGCAGTACTTC. Protein product: CSASPAGVGGEQYF.

This clone has ten or more counts. Being one base from a much bigger clone, this may be a read error. The V and J genes are TRBV20-1 and TRBJ2-7, with 7 nucleotides matching TRBD2. CDR1 DFQATT and CDR2 SNEGSKA come from the germline V gene (reference sequence). The length of the CDR3 is 14 residues. J gave up 3 bases and V 2 bases, and 7 bases lay outside the gene matches. The CDR3 region has the DNA TGCAGTGCTAGACCGCTGGGGACTAACTACGAGCAGTACTTC. Its protein is CSARPLGTNYEQYF.

The sample holds many counts of this clone. V is TRBV5-1 and J is TRBJ2-7; 13 positions match TRBD2. This CDR3 has 16 amino acids. The V and J ends lost 0 bases and 2 bases, in that order; junction bases with no gene match: 2. Per germline, CDR1 SGHRS and CDR2 YFSETQ. The DNA of the CDR3 is TGCGCCAGCAGCTTGGAAACTAGCGGGAGGGCCTACGAGCAGTACTTC. Translation: CASSLETSGRAYEQYF. Supplemented by reference TRBV5-1 and TRBJ2-7, the full variable domain reads KAGVTQTPRYLIKTRGQQVTLSCSPISGHRSVSWYQQTPGQGLQFLFEYFSETQRNKGNFPGRFSGRQFSNSRSEMNVSTLELGDSALYLCASSLETSGRAYEQYFGPGTRLTVT.

This clone was counted a few times. The chain links TRBV2 to TRBJ2-7; the D is unclear. Trimming took 6 bases from V and 3 from J, leaving 15 bases between them. CDR3 length: 14 amino acids. Germline V gene sequence: CDR1 SNHLY, CDR2 FYNNEI. CDR3 residues: CASRTLDGHYEQYF. For the CDR3, the DNA is TGTGCCAGCAGAACTCTGGACGGCCACTACGAGCAGTACTTC.

This clone is labeled medium-sized. This chain links TRBV24-1 with TRBJ2-2, with D hard to call. This CDR3 is built from 13 residues. The ends were cut back, 0 bases at V and 5 bases at J, with 3 bases in the middle. Germline loops: CDR1 KGHDR, CDR2 SFDVKD. This chain's CDR3 is CATSDLLTGELFF. The DNA of the CDR3 is TGTGCCACCAGTGATTTGCTAACCGGGGAGCTGTTTTTT.

There are many counts of this clone. This chain connects TRBV28 to TRBJ1-5, with 7 bases matching TRBD1. The CDR3 contains 15 residues. V gave up 5 bases and J gave up 3 bases; unmatched junction bases: 7. Germline CDR1 MDHEN, CDR2 SYDVKM. The CDR3: CASSPPTGNNQPQHF. The CDR3 DNA reads as TGTGCCAGCAGTCCCCCGACAGGGAACAATCAGCCCCAGCATTTT.

The table lists this clone with many counts. This rearrangement joins TRBV6-2 or TRBV6-3 to TRBJ2-1; 8 bases are a match to TRBD2. Germline V gene sequence: CDR1 MNHEY, CDR2 SVGEGT. The V and J ends lost 6 bases and 8 bases, in that order; junction bases with no gene match: 6. This CDR3 is 13 amino acids long. In DNA form, the CDR3 reads TGTGCCAGCAGATCACTCGGGGGGGATGAGCAGTTCTTC. This translates into CASRSLGGDEQFF.

The table lists this clone with a few counts. This rearrangement joins TRBV6-2 or TRBV6-3 to TRBJ1-1, with unresolved D. CDR1 is MNHEY, CDR2 SVGEGT, per germline. The CDR3 sequence is 13 residues long. Trimming pared 1 base from V and 2 bases from J, leaving 5 bases between. The DNA of the CDR3 is TGTGCCAGCAGTTACTTAATTAACACTGAAGCTTTCTTT. Encoded protein: CASSYLINTEAFF.

This clone was counted many times. J is TRBJ1-1 and V is TRBV7-3, with D unclear. Germline V gene lookup returns CDR1 SGHTA and CDR2 FQGTGA. The V gene lost 1 base and the J gene lost 6 bases, with 12 bases spanning the gap. The CDR3 runs to 14 residues. The CDR3 coding sequence is TGTGCCAGCAGCTTAATGAATTCCGCGGCTGAAGCTTTCTTT. Its protein product is CASSLMNSAAEAFF.